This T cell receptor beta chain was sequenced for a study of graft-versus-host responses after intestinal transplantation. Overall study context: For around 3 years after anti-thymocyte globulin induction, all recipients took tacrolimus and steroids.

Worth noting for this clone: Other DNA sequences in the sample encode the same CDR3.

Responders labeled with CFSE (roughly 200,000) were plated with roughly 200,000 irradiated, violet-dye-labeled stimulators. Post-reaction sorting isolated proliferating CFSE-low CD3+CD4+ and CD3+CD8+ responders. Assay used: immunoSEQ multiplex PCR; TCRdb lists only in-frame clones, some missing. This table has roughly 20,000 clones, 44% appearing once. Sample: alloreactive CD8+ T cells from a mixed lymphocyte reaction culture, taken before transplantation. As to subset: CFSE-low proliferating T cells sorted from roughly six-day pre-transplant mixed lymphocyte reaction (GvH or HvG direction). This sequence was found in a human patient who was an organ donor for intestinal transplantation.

CDR3 DNA sequence: TGCGCCAGCAGCCAAGCGGGAGTTTACGAGCAGTACTTC. Translation gives CASSQAGVYEQYF. The J gene is TRBJ2-7, the V gene TRBV4-1, with a weak D call TRBD2 (6 bases). V gave up 1 base and J gave up 4 bases, with 8 bases separating them. This CDR3 spans 13 amino acids. Per germline, CDR1 MGHRA and CDR2 YSYEKL.